Below, 2 T cell receptor beta chains from the same sample are listed, as sequenced in a study of CD8+ T cells in alopecia areata. Extracted RNA was reverse transcribed into cDNA, the sequencing template. Libraries were prepared by immunoSEQ multiplex PCR; TCRdb keeps only in-frame clonotypes and omits some of them. The data hold under 350,000 clones, with roughly 50% observed a single time. Regarding treatment: oral pan-JAK inhibitor, 5-10 mg twice daily. Sequencing used CD4+ T cells sorted from blood, obtained at week 24, from a patient treated with tofacitinib. The receptors were sampled from a human donor with alopecia areata.

The rearrangement links TRBV4-3 to TRBJ1-3, with no clear D. Germline lookup yields CDR1 LGHNA and CDR2 YSLEER. There are 13 residues in the CDR3. V dropped 8 bases and J dropped 0 bases, with 8 bases sitting between them. This chain's CDR3 is CASARFSGNTIYF. CDR3 coding DNA: TGCGCCAGCGCCAGGTTCTCTGGAAACACCATATATTTT.

A few counts support this clone. V usage is TRBV6-5 and J usage is TRBJ2-5; D is undetermined. V lost 5 bases to trimming and J lost 2 bases, with 9 bases between them. The CDR3 covers 13 residues. The germline gives CDR1 MNHEY, CDR2 SVGAGI. The CDR3 coding sequence is TGTGCCAGCAGTCCCCGAGAGCAAGAGACCCAGTACTTC. Encoded protein: CASSPREQETQYF.